The 13 T cell receptor beta chains reported below all come from one sample, sequenced in a study of T cell responses to AZD1222 COVID-19 vaccine. The repertoire was sequenced with immunoSEQ multiplex PCR; TCRdb's copy has only in-frame clones and lacks some. The sample contains approximately 170,000 clones, approximately 93% of which appear only once. The specimen comprised peripheral blood, sampled on day 0 of AZD1222 vaccination. Every receptor here comes from an adult in good health.

In DNA form, the CDR3 reads TGTGCCAGCAGCCGAAACAGGGGAGATCAGCCCCAGCATTTT. Encoded protein: CASSRNRGDQPQHF. V and J are TRBV6-2 or TRBV6-3 and TRBJ1-5; 7 bases map to TRBD1. The CDR3 sequence is 14 residues long. Looked up from germline, CDR1 is MNHEY and CDR2 is SVGEGT. V lost 6 bases and J lost 5; bases outside the gene matches: 7.

This chain connects TRBV6-4 to TRBJ1-6; D call uncertain. The germline V gene encodes CDR1 MRHNA and CDR2 SNTAGT. The CDR3 extends over 14 amino acids. Trimming pared 3 bases from V and 10 bases from J, leaving 13 bases between. This CDR3 is CASSETGGGSPLHF. The CDR3 coding sequence is TGTGCCAGCAGTGAAACGGGAGGTGGATCACCCCTCCACTTT.

The V gene is TRBV3-1 (or the pseudogene TRBV3-2), the J gene TRBJ2-3; no clear D gene. Germline V gene data show CDR1 as LGHDT and CDR2 as YNNKEL (reference sequence). Trimming removed 0 bases from V and 4 bases from J, with 5 bases in between. The CDR3 is 13 residues long. CDR3 in amino acids: CASSQDGPDTQYF. The CDR3 region has the DNA TGTGCCAGCAGCCAAGATGGGCCAGATACGCAGTATTTT.

A few counts support this clone. The chain joins TRBV28 to TRBJ1-2; the match to TRBD1 covers 10 bases. J gave up 7 bases and V 8 bases, and 4 bases lay outside the gene matches. The germline CDR1 and CDR2 sequences are MDHEN and SYDVKM. The CDR3 has 12 amino acids. The CDR3 DNA is TGTGCCAGCGGGACAGGGGAGCTTGGCTACACCTTC. Translation gives CASGTGELGYTF.

This chain uses TRBV10-1 with TRBJ2-1; TRBD1 matches 8 bases. Losses at the gene ends were 0 bases for V and 6 bases for J; bases not matched to a gene: 4. Germline V CDR1 and CDR2: WNHNN, SYGVQD (reference sequence). This CDR3 contains 15 residues. Here the CDR3 DNA reads TGCGCCAGCAGTGAGTCCCGGACAGGGCTCAATGAGCAGTTCTTC. Its protein product is CASSESRTGLNEQFF.

The CDR3 loop reads CASSYSAGQPQHF. DNA for the CDR3: TGTGCCAGCAGTTACTCTGCTGGTCAGCCCCAGCATTTT. This rearrangement joins TRBV6-2 or TRBV6-3 to TRBJ1-5; no firm D call. The V gene's germline CDR1 is MNHEY and CDR2 SVGEGT. The V end lost 0 bases, the J end lost 6 bases, and 6 bases lay between the germline ends. The CDR3 length is 13 residues.

This chain connects TRBV5-4 to TRBJ2-7, with 8 bases aligning to TRBD2. Trimming at V came to 4 bases and at J to 1 base, leaving 4 bases not matched to a gene. Germline V gene lookup returns CDR1 SGHNT and CDR2 YYREEE (reference sequence). The CDR3 runs to 14 residues. The CDR3, as DNA: TGTGCCAGCAGCCCGGGACTAGTTTCCTACGAGCAGTACTTC. Translation gives CASSPGLVSYEQYF.

CDR3 DNA: TGTGCCAGCAGTTACTCCCCCAGGGGAATATATCAGCCCCAGCATTTT. This gives the protein CASSYSPRGIYQPQHF. The chain couples TRBV6-5 to TRBJ1-5; maybe TRBD1 (6 bases). Trimming cost V 0 bases and J 5 bases, with 14 bases left between them. The V gene's germline CDR1 is MNHEY and CDR2 SVGAGI. The CDR3 is made up of 16 amino acids.

This chain links TRBV3-1 (or the pseudogene TRBV3-2) with TRBJ1-4, with D possibly matching TRBD1 (6 bases). Germline V gene lookup returns CDR1 LGHDT and CDR2 YNNKEL (reference sequence). V shed 4 bases and J shed 8 bases, with 14 bases lying between them. The CDR3 length is 14 residues. Here the CDR3 DNA reads TGTGCCAGCAGCCCCGGGGGCCTATTGGAAAAACTGTTTTTT. This codes for CASSPGGLLEKLFF.

The chain is built from TRBV10-1 and TRBJ1-2; D remains ambiguous. The CDR3 extends over 13 amino acids. V gave up 7 bases and J gave up 3 bases, with 12 bases separating them. Germline CDR1 reads WNHNN; CDR2 reads SYGVQD (reference sequence). The CDR3 protein is CASTHRTDYGYTF. The DNA of the CDR3 is TGCGCCAGCACCCATAGGACGGACTATGGCTACACCTTC.

This clone was seen once. The CDR3 region is CSASHVGSYEQYF. CDR3 nucleotide sequence: TGCAGTGCTAGTCATGTGGGAAGTTACGAGCAGTACTTC. The chain carries TRBV20-1 and TRBJ2-7; D gene unclear. V was pared by 3 bases and J by 4 bases, with 13 bases between. CDR3 length: 13 amino acids. Per the germline V gene, CDR1 is DFQATT and CDR2 is SNEGSKA (reference sequence).

This chain connects TRBV29-1 to TRBJ2-2; the D gene is possibly TRBD2 (7 bases). V lost 4 bases to trimming and J lost 0 bases, with 12 bases between them. The CDR3 is made up of 15 amino acids. Germline values: CDR1 SQVTM, CDR2 ANQGSEA. The CDR3 DNA sequence: TGCAGCGTTGTACGGGGGGCGGCGAACACCGGGGAGCTGTTTTTT. Translated, it gives CSVVRGAANTGELFF.

This chain links TRBV5-4 with TRBJ2-7, with 7 bases aligning to TRBD1. The CDR3 has 13 residues. V lost 1 base and J lost 3; bases outside the gene matches: 1. Germline CDR1 reads SGHNT; CDR2 reads YYREEE (reference sequence). The CDR3 sequence: CASSLYRGYEQYF. CDR3 coding DNA: TGTGCCAGCAGCTTGTACAGGGGCTACGAGCAGTACTTC.